This T cell receptor beta chain was captured in a study of shared clonotypes between healthy human individuals. Study findings and constraints: The sharing of approximately 4.6% of naive CD4 clonotypes was seen across a handful of donors.

In the naive CD8 group, cells lacked CD45RO and were positively selected for CCR7, so terminally differentiated effector memory CD45RA+ cells were left out. The protocol was immunoSEQ multiplex PCR, while the TCRdb copy is restricted to in-frame clones and leaves out a portion. The sample contains more than 2 million clones, just under 95% of which appear only once. On this clone: Its target is unknown.

The TCR was taken from a young man in good health. Sequenced input: naive CD8+ T cells sorted from blood.

The CDR3 sequence is CASRPRDRSSYEQYF. The CDR3 coding sequence is TGTGCCAGCCGCCCCCGGGACAGGAGCTCCTACGAGCAGTACTTC. The chain has TRBV19 and TRBJ2-7; 8 positions match TRBD1. Trimming at V came to 9 bases and at J to 0 bases, leaving 10 bases not matched to a gene. The CDR3 covers 15 residues. The germline gives CDR1 LNHDA, CDR2 SQIVND (reference sequence).